This T cell receptor (beta chain) was identified during a study of shared clonotypes between healthy human individuals. The overall study: Per donor, CD8 memory used one plate, CD8 naive used two, CD4 memory used three and CD4 naive used three.

Roughly 30,000 T cell genomes (around 200 ng DNA) went into each sorted-subset replicate. Sequenced by immunoSEQ multiplex PCR; TCRdb stores in-frame clones only, minus some. The data show around 1,100,000 clones, approximately 75% seen once. The germline V gene has CDR1 SEHNR and CDR2 FQNEAQ (reference sequence). J lost 9 bases, V lost 2 bases, and 5 bases had no gene match. There are 14 residues in the CDR3. The V gene is TRBV7-9, the J gene TRBJ2-1, with TRBD1 matching 9 bases. Sequenced sample: memory CD4+ T cells from PBMCs. Stated subset: CD45RA-negative fraction. The receptor's source is a man aged 18 to 35 in good health. Some clones in this sample may be carry-over from other donors' samples. CDR3 bases: TGTGCCAGCAGCTTAAGGGACAGGGATGCTGAGCAGTTCTTC. This encodes CASSLRDRDAEQFF.